The clone carrying this TCR beta chain turned up a few times. The antigen remains undetermined. This record comes from a study of PD-1 blockade in classical Hodgkin lymphoma. The study, taken as a whole, reports: Sources of repertoire differences remain undefined, possibly disease activity or prior therapy. By C4D1, diversity of CD4+ TCRs had risen significantly, whereas that of CD8+ TCRs had not.

The CDR3 has 16 residues. V lost 3 bases and J lost 4; bases outside the gene matches: 6. In germline, CDR1 is SGHNT, CDR2 YYREEE (reference sequence). Here immunoSEQ multiplex PCR was the method, and the copy in TCRdb shows in-frame clones only, minus some. In the table there are about 21,000 clones, approximately 71% of which are singletons. Relapse was seen in all patients after autologous stem cell transplantation, and brentuximab vedotin exposure was variable. The study recorded best responses of complete response, partial response or progressive disease. This chain uses TRBV5-4 with TRBJ2-1; 11 nucleotides align to TRBD2. This clonotype originated in a human donor with classical Hodgkin lymphoma. The sample here was peripheral blood mononuclear cells (PBMCs), taken at baseline. CDR3 amino acids: CASSSPSGGRYNEQFF. The DNA for the CDR3 is TGTGCCAGCAGCTCGCCTAGCGGGGGGCGGTACAATGAGCAGTTCTTC.